The rows below give T cell receptor beta chains drawn from one sample of a study of intratumoral heterogeneity in liver cancer. Some clones are missing from TCRdb's copy, which holds only in-frame ones; the method was immunoSEQ multiplex PCR. The data hold roughly 6,200 clones, with 60% to 75% observed a single time. The source was tumor tissue, collected before any cancer treatment. The receptor set was obtained from a woman aged 70-85 years with hepatocellular carcinoma. CDR3s include the opening cysteine and the closing phenylalanine or tryptophan. D genes are given only for firm matches. Part of the rows lack a size; the others show once, few, many or a class for expanded clones.

clone size | D gene | J gene | V gene | CDR3 protein | CDR3 DNA
few | - | TRBJ2-2 | TRBV12-3/TRBV12-4 | CASRPTGAGELFF | TGTGCCAGCAGGCCTACCGGGGCCGGGGAGCTGTTTTTT
few | - | TRBJ2-2 | TRBV27 | CASSLTVLGYSNTGELFF | TGTGCCAGCAGTTTAACCGTTCTGGGCTATTCGAACACCGGGGAGCTGTTTTTT
few | TRBD1 | TRBJ2-5 | TRBV7-2 | CASSLISTGGWETQYF | TGTGCCAGCAGCTTAATCAGTACAGGGGGGTGGGAGACCCAGTACTTC
once | - | TRBJ1-4 | TRBV2 | CASSEGGGIEKLFF | TGTGCCAGCAGTGAAGGGGGTGGGATTGAAAAACTGTTTTTT
- | TRBD2 | TRBJ2-7 | TRBV4-2 | CASSQVNPGTSGYEQYF | TGTGCCAGCAGCCAGGTTAACCCCGGGACTAGCGGATACGAGCAGTACTTC
medium-sized | TRBD1 | TRBJ2-7 | TRBV9 | CASSVSSGQGFYEQYF | TGTGCCAGCAGCGTCAGTAGTGGACAGGGTTTCTACGAGCAGTACTTC
- | - | TRBJ2-4 | TRBV28 | CASNSRDGENIQYF | TGTGCCAGCAATTCCCGGGACGGGGAAAACATTCAGTACTTC
- | TRBD2 | TRBJ2-7 | TRBV19 | CASSRLAGRTYEQYF | TGTGCCAGTAGTAGACTAGCGGGGCGGACCTACGAGCAGTACTTC
- | - | TRBJ1-2 | TRBV20-1 | CSAREGGYTF | TGCAGTGCTAGAGAGGGAGGGTACACCTTC
- | TRBD2 | TRBJ2-3 | TRBV6-5 | CASSTPSGGTDTQYF | TGTGCCAGCAGTACCCCTAGCGGGGGCACAGATACGCAGTATTTT
few | - | TRBJ1-1 | TRBV29-1 | CSTRDSHTEAFF | TGCAGCACCCGGGACTCCCACACTGAAGCTTTCTTT
once | TRBD2 | TRBJ2-1 | TRBV9 | CASSLPPLAGEYNEQFF | TGTGCCAGCAGCCTTCCCCCACTAGCGGGAGAGTACAATGAGCAGTTCTTC
- | - | TRBJ1-2 | TRBV28 | CASSSTGVEPGGYTF | TGTGCCAGCAGTTCGACGGGGGTCGAACCCGGTGGCTACACCTTC
- | - | TRBJ2-7 | TRBV18 | CASSSGAYEQYF | TGTGCCAGCTCCTCGGGGGCCTACGAGCAGTACTTC
- | TRBD2 | TRBJ2-5 | TRBV4-1 | CASSPRESGETQYF | TGCGCCAGCAGCCCGCGGGAGTCGGGGGAGACCCAGTACTTC
- | - | TRBJ1-2 | TRBV5-6 | CASSFDQRPRGYTF | TGTGCCAGCAGCTTTGATCAACGACCCCGAGGCTACACCTTC
- | - | TRBJ2-1 | TRBV3-1/TRBV3-2 | CASSQDRSFYNEQFF | TGTGCCAGCAGCCAAGATCGGTCTTTCTACAATGAGCAGTTCTTC
few | TRBD1 | TRBJ1-1 | TRBV27 | CASSLGQLYAEAFF | TGTGCCAGCAGCTTGGGACAGCTGTACGCTGAAGCTTTCTTT
- | TRBD1 | TRBJ2-7 | TRBV19 | CASSMPDRGYEQYF | TGTGCCAGTAGTATGCCGGACAGGGGATACGAGCAGTACTTC
- | - | TRBJ2-2 | TRBV5-1 | CASSFLGGRATNTGELFF | TGCGCCAGCAGCTTTCTCGGGGGGCGGGCCACGAACACCGGGGAGCTGTTTTTT
- | - | TRBJ2-2 | TRBV2 | CASRKGEAGELFF | TGTGCCAGCAGGAAAGGGGAAGCCGGGGAGCTGTTTTTT
- | - | TRBJ2-3 | TRBV9 | CASSVGVPDTQYF | TGTGCCAGCAGCGTAGGTGTCCCAGATACGCAGTATTTT
- | - | TRBJ2-5 | TRBV4-1 | CASSQESEETQYF | TGCGCCAGCAGCCAAGAGTCAGAAGAGACCCAGTACTTC
few | - | TRBJ1-5 | TRBV9 | CASSRDHNQPQHF | TGTGCCAGCAGCAGGGACCACAATCAGCCCCAGCATTTT
once | TRBD2 | TRBJ2-1 | TRBV5-4 | CASSGGLAGVNEQFF | TGTGCCAGCAGCGGCGGACTAGCGGGAGTCAATGAGCAGTTCTTC
- | - | TRBJ1-1 | TRBV12-5 | CASGPRVNTEAFF | TGTGCTAGTGGCCCCAGGGTGAACACTGAAGCTTTCTTT
- | - | TRBJ2-5 | TRBV12-3/TRBV12-4 | CASTRGYQETQYF | TGTGCCAGCACGAGGGGGTACCAAGAGACCCAGTACTTC
- | - | TRBJ1-2 | TRBV29-1 | CSVEGRRENYGYTF | TGCAGCGTTGAAGGGCGCAGGGAGAACTATGGCTACACCTTC
medium-sized | - | TRBJ1-2 | TRBV27 | CASSFGTNYGYTF | TGTGCCAGCAGTTTCGGGACAAACTATGGCTACACCTTC
- | - | TRBJ2-7 | TRBV20-1 | CSASVTAPGYYEQYF | TGCAGTGCTAGTGTAACAGCCCCAGGCTACTACGAGCAGTACTTC
- | - | TRBJ1-4 | TRBV29-1 | CSVRRTGQELFF | TGCAGCGTGAGGAGAACAGGGCAGGAACTGTTTTTT
- | - | TRBJ2-3 | TRBV30 | CASQTGFYTDTQYF | TGTGCCAGTCAGACAGGCTTTTACACAGATACGCAGTATTTT
once | TRBD1 | TRBJ1-5 | TRBV7-9 | CASSSNTGAGQPQHF | TGTGCCAGCAGCTCGAATACAGGGGCGGGCCAGCCCCAGCATTTT
- | - | TRBJ1-6 | TRBV4-1 | CASSPLGENSPLHF | TGCGCCAGCAGCCCCCTGGGGGAGAATTCACCCCTCCACTTT
- | TRBD2 | TRBJ2-1 | TRBV5-1 | CASSSGLGHNEQFF | TGCGCCAGCAGCTCGGGACTAGGCCACAATGAGCAGTTCTTC
- | - | TRBJ2-1 | TRBV5-5 | CASSRTSGASYNEQFF | TGTGCCAGCAGCCGAACCTCCGGGGCATCCTACAATGAGCAGTTCTTC
once | - | TRBJ1-3 | TRBV28 | CASSFTGLSGNTIYF | TGTGCCAGCAGTTTTACGGGGCTCTCTGGAAACACCATATATTTT
once | TRBD2 | TRBJ2-1 | TRBV13 | CASSPPSSGRFNEQFF | TGTGCCAGCAGCCCACCTTCGAGCGGGAGGTTCAATGAGCAGTTCTTC
- | - | TRBJ1-2 | TRBV29-1 | CSVVGGNYGYTF | TGCAGCGTTGTAGGGGGGAACTATGGCTACACCTTC
- | - | TRBJ2-5 | TRBV12-3/TRBV12-4 | CASRGQETQYF | TGTGCCAGCAGGGGACAAGAGACCCAGTACTTC
- | - | TRBJ2-1 | TRBV3-1/TRBV3-2 | CASSGGAPHSDNEQFF | TGTGCCAGCAGCGGCGGGGCTCCCCATTCCGACAATGAGCAGTTCTTC
few | TRBD2 | TRBJ2-3 | TRBV27 | CASSFGTASLAGLLTDTQYF | TGTGCCAGCAGTTTTGGGACAGCTTCACTAGCGGGACTTCTAACAGATACGCAGTATTTT
- | TRBD2 | TRBJ2-2 | TRBV6-2/TRBV6-3 | CASSYPAGLNTGELFF | TGTGCCAGCAGTTACCCAGCGGGGTTAAACACCGGGGAGCTGTTTTTT
large | - | TRBJ1-1 | TRBV5-1 | CASSLTPGNTEAFF | TGCGCCAGCAGCTTGACTCCGGGTAACACTGAAGCTTTCTTT
- | - | TRBJ2-7 | TRBV18 | CASSPHGPHEQYF | TGTGCCAGCTCACCCCATGGCCCCCACGAGCAGTACTTC
- | - | TRBJ2-3 | TRBV5-1 | CASSSEGGTQYF | TGCGCCAGCAGCTCAGAAGGGGGTACGCAGTATTTT